These 8 T cell receptor beta chains originate from one sample sequenced in a study of STAT3 mutations in large granular lymphocyte leukemia. Here immunoSEQ multiplex PCR was the method, and the copy in TCRdb shows in-frame clones only, minus some. The table lists thousands of clones, around 70% of them singletons. Study-wide results and caveats: Every T-LGLL patient had at least one immunodominant TCRbeta clonotype.

No antigens are known for them. Sequencing used peripheral blood mononuclear cells. The receptors come from a woman between 35 and 50 years old with T-cell large granular lymphocyte leukemia. Some clones in this sample may be carry-over from other donors' samples.

The chain combines TRBV7-9 with TRBJ2-7; possibly TRBD1 or TRBD2 for D (6 bases each). The CDR3 consists of 15 residues. V was clipped by 5 bases and J by 0 bases, with 14 bases between them. Germline values: CDR1 SEHNR, CDR2 FQNEAQ (reference sequence). The CDR3 nucleotides read TGTGCCAGCAGCCTCCGGGGGACACCCTCCTACGAGCAGTACTTC. Its protein is CASSLRGTPSYEQYF.

This sequence joins TRBV25-1 and TRBJ1-5, with a weak D call TRBD1 (6 bases). Germline values: CDR1 MGHDK, CDR2 SYGVNS. The CDR3 extends over 13 amino acids. The V gene lost 2 bases and the J gene lost 11 bases, with 13 bases spanning the gap. The CDR3 DNA follows: TGTGCCAGCAGTGAACTGACAGGTACGGCCCAGCATTTT. Translated, it gives CASSELTGTAQHF.

This chain joins TRBV27 and TRBJ1-5; no definite D call. Per the germline V gene, CDR1 is MNHEY and CDR2 is SMNVEV (reference sequence). CDR3 length: 13 amino acids. V lost 2 bases, J lost 7 bases, and 9 bases lay in between. This CDR3 reads CASSLEGDQPQHF. Written as DNA, the CDR3 is TGTGCCAGCAGTTTAGAGGGCGACCAGCCCCAGCATTTT.

This chain uses TRBV4-2 with TRBJ1-5; TRBD1 agrees at 9 bases. Germline assignment: CDR1 LGHNA and CDR2 YNFKEQ. The V gene end was trimmed by 1 base and the J gene end by 4 bases; junction bases not matched to a gene: 2. This CDR3 region has 15 residues. The CDR3 bases are TGTGCCAGCAGCCAAGTTGGGACAGGGAATCAGCCCCAGCATTTT. Translation gives CASSQVGTGNQPQHF.

The chain employs TRBV10-3 and TRBJ1-6, with D possibly being TRBD1 (6 bases). Between the trimmed V and J ends, which lost 6 bases and 5 bases, there was a span of 11 bases. Looked up from germline, CDR1 is ENHRY and CDR2 is SYGVKD. This CDR3 region has 14 residues. Here the CDR3 DNA reads TGTGCCATCAGCGAACAGGGAAATAATTCACCCCTCCACTTT. Its protein is CAISEQGNNSPLHF.

The chain joins TRBV29-1 to TRBJ2-3; possibly TRBD1 or TRBD2 for D (5 bases each). Germline V CDR1 and CDR2: SQVTM, ANQGSEA. V was shortened by 7 bases and J by 1 base, with 9 bases between the two germline ends. This CDR3 has 12 amino acids. Here the CDR3 reads CSGWDGTDTQYF. Written as DNA, the CDR3 is TGCAGCGGATGGGACGGCACAGATACGCAGTATTTT.

V is TRBV30 and J is TRBJ1-5, with D perhaps TRBD1 (6 bases). The CDR3 spans 15 residues. Between the trimmed V and J ends, which lost 3 bases and 6 bases, there was a span of 18 bases. Germline loops: CDR1 GTSNPN, CDR2 SVGIG (reference sequence). The CDR3 region is CAWRGAGLGGQPQHF. In DNA form, the CDR3 reads TGTGCCTGGAGGGGGGCCGGGCTCGGGGGTCAGCCCCAGCATTTT. Together with reference TRBV30 and TRBJ1-5, the CDR3 gives the full variable domain: SQTIHQWPATLVQPVGSPLSLECTVEGTSNPNLYWYRQAAGRGLQLLFYSVGIGQISSEVPQNLSASRPQDRQFILSSKKLLLSDSGFYLCAWRGAGLGGQPQHFGDGTRLSIL.

CDR3 DNA sequence: TGTGCCAGCTCGAGCCAGGACAGGGCGGGCGAGCAGTACTTC. Its protein product is CASSSQDRAGEQYF. The chain has TRBV18 and TRBJ2-7; 8 bases map to TRBD1. V dropped 6 bases and J dropped 6; count of bases not matched to a gene: 10. The CDR3 runs 14 residues. Germline V gene data show CDR1 as KGHSH and CDR2 as LQKENI.